This entry concerns a single T cell receptor (beta chain). Its antigen is still unknown. Nothing much larger sits one base from this clone, and base qualities are not available. The sample originates from a study of cytomegalovirus exposure and HLA in healthy donors (dated by TCRdb to 2017 to 2019). With respect to the entire study: An earlier analysis of fewer than 750 of the donors reported approximately 280 Gb of sequence data and approximately 120 million unique TCR beta sequences obtained from some 200 million T cells. An early release covering roughly 580 HLA-typed donors comprised approximately 300 gigabases of sequencing data and roughly 85 million unique TCR sequences. Among the roughly 390 genotyped donors, more than 70% belonged to the genetic ancestry cluster associated with self-reported Caucasian donors. The study aimed to test whether cataloging public T cell receptors could reveal signatures of past pathogen exposure. Using immunosequencing, the study profiled T cell repertoires from 500 to 800 subjects and related those repertoires to cytomegalovirus serostatus. Besides the first cohort of more than 650 subjects, a separate validation cohort made up of roughly 130 different subjects was used. The study combined high-throughput TCR immunosequencing, statistical association of individual TCRs with disease status, and machine learning to predict cytomegalovirus infection status. To study patterns of TCR occurrence, a later analysis re-analyzed previously published TCR beta repertoires from 666 donors and added high-resolution HLA genotyping. In the later analysis, no new phenotypic data were used to find candidate immune exposures; instead, reliance was placed on TCR beta sequences and their occurrence across donors. To decide whether each TCR beta V gene segment behaved as functional or pseudogenic, an earlier analysis of some 540 of the donors relied on high-throughput TCR beta sequencing. Donor age, sex, ethnicity and CMV serostatus were compiled together with the repertoire data. Genome-wide SNP genotypes for about 65% of the 666 donors were used in a later genetic analysis, which treated that subset as a discovery cohort. All discovery cohort repertoires had been generated using a single sequencing platform. Class I and class II HLA loci were covered by the typing at four-digit resolution. Typing coverage differed by locus: A, B, C, DRB1 and DQB1 were typed in roughly 629-630 donors, DQA1 in approximately 520, DPA1 in 600 to 610, and DPB1 in just under 490. Roughly 5 DR-DQ haplotypes were handled as single units for association and clustering, since linkage in the cohort was strong. Among 300 to 500 genotyped donors of the cohort, an average of approximately 240,000 unique TCR beta nucleotide sequences was sequenced per donor, of which roughly 17% were non-productive. Paper-wide results and their limitations: A cluster of highly shared sequence variants was judged likely to be a technical artifact of the sequencing pipeline. Specific HLA alleles were associated with 16,951 TCR beta sequences at a false discovery rate of 0.05 in a later analysis. Compared with the approximately 670-donor mean, donors in an Asian-associated ancestry cluster had fewer N-insertions in productive TCRs, according to a later genetic analysis. A later analysis found that TCR association rates varied across HLA loci, with DRB1 alleles showing the most associated TCRs and HLA-C alleles the fewest. In a later analysis, HLA-associated TCR beta chains showed more clonal expansion and lower generation probabilities than non-associated chains that were equally common. The presence/absence analyses assumed that sequencing depth was roughly uniform across donors, and that assumption may not be true. In vitro tests confirmed that a few of the cytomegalovirus-associated TCR beta chains recognize cytomegalovirus antigens. In the study, approximately 160 TCR beta chains were listed as associated with cytomegalovirus. V-gene and J-gene trimming of TCR beta chains was associated with a missense DCLRE1C variant in a later genetic analysis, and the association was replicated in an independent cohort. A further reported finding was that TCR beta sequences accurately predicted the HLA-A and HLA-B alleles for most subjects in the first cohort. In a later analysis, most CMV-associated TCR beta chains were found to appear HLA-restricted, with HLA associations seemingly driven largely by CMV exposure. When HLA alleles, especially DR and DQ, strongly co-occurred, TCR associations were difficult to assign to individual alleles. Linkage disequilibrium might explain the correlated functional status among segregating V segments, but an unknown experimental factor could not be excluded. The authors suggested that the approach could potentially be extended to other disease states and immunological phenotypes. While some public TCRs were present in many individuals, most TCR sequences turned up only very rarely across donors. Over 15 rarely observed V segments, including chromosome 9 orphons, were excluded from the earlier analysis of several hundred of the donors because counts were too low. Several of the top co-occurrence clusters appeared to be linked to parvovirus B19, influenza, CMV and Epstein-Barr virus, according to a later analysis. Cytomegalovirus status was reported to be diagnosed by the classifier with high specificity and sensitivity in both the original and validation cohorts. Because HLA typing was unavailable for some donors at each locus, only the typed subset was used in association tests. The only immune exposure information available for the cohort was CMV serostatus. The cohort was sequenced for TCR beta chains only, and without alpha or paired-chain data the features that could be detected were limited. Broadly in line with IMGT annotations, most TCR beta V segments showed up in productive rearrangements about 87% or about 30% of the time in an earlier analysis of under 700 of the donors. Some IMGT-functional V segments, including TRBV6-2 and TRBV6-3, could not be told apart with the 87-base-pair reads, so those segments were excluded.

To prepare the library, the immunoSEQ multiplex PCR assay was applied. For the multiplex PCR, a mixture combining 60 forward primers for TCR Vbeta segments and 13 reverse primers for TCR Jbeta segments was used. Amplification of the CDR3 region of rearranged TCR beta genes was performed with a multiplex PCR assay on genomic DNA. On the Illumina HiSeq System, the amplified TCR beta libraries were sequenced as 87-base-pair reads. In the paper's pipeline: A later analysis tallied tens of millions of unique TCR beta chains across the 640 or so repertoires, and roughly 11 million of those chains were shared by two or more donors. To remove PCR and sequencing errors, raw reads were error-corrected and collapsed into unique sequences using a nearest-neighbor algorithm that merged closely related sequences. V, D and J gene segments were assigned by aligning CDR3 sequences to IMGT reference sequences. Each retained sequence needed at least a six-nucleotide match to both a V gene segment and a J gene segment. Rearrangements were called productive when the CDR3 lacked stop codons and stayed in frame with V and J; all others were non-productive. Following IMGT convention, CDR3 was defined as the stretch from the second conserved V-encoded cysteine up to the conserved J-encoded phenylalanine. Sequences without an unambiguous match to a single V gene segment were excluded from the earlier analysis of a few hundred of the donors. An earlier analysis of roughly 590 of the donors called V segments functional above 56.7% productive rearrangements and segregating when the between-donor standard deviation exceeded 5%. To diagnose cytomegalovirus status from the catalog of TCR beta chain sequences, a statistical classification framework was built. A later analysis assigned V and J genes by comparing TCR nucleotide sequences with IMGT/GENE-DB human TR gene sequences. In a later analysis, CDR3 sequences and most-parsimonious VDJ recombination scenarios were assigned using the TCRdist pipeline. In a later analysis, each TCR beta chain was defined by its CDR3 amino acid sequence together with its V-gene family, and reads lacking a unique V-gene family were excluded. A later analysis removed several hundred highly shared, low-generation-probability nucleotide sequences to deal with suspected cross-contamination and a sequencing artifact. For each public chain, a later analysis derived a clonal expansion index from normalized ranks of inferred template counts within each repertoire. In a later analysis, generation probabilities were computed with a VDJ recombination model fitted to out-of-frame rearrangements, and the resulting probabilities were checked against IGoR. In a later analysis, TCR-TCR, TCR-HLA and TCR-CMV co-occurrence was scored with hypergeometric tests, and a repertoire-size bias correction was applied to TCR pairs. False discovery rates were estimated in a later analysis by permuting HLA or CMV assignments 20 times. In a later analysis, co-occurring TCRs were grouped using DBSCAN, and TCRdist sequence similarity was added for clustering within HLA-allele-positive subsets. Repertoires with fewer than 30,000 or more than 120,000 public chains were left out of co-occurrence clustering, as were about 5 repertoires with anomalous nucleotide sharing. TCRdb obtained this table from immuneACCESS and retained in-frame rearrangements with V and J assigned. These tables miss some clones; where compared with another copy, unresolved V genes account for less than half of the shortfall, and the remainder is unexplained. V and J calls plus clone size are reproduced from that table; the DNA served to infer D and trimming. The table for this sample lists over 100,000 clones; approximately 80% of them were counted only once. Roughly 4.2% of the sample is in the top ten clones.

CDR1 is given as SNHLY and CDR2 as FYNNEI, both from the germline V gene. Trimming costs V 10 bases and J 8 bases, and their ends lie 23 bases apart. The cysteine opens and the phenylalanine closes a CDR3 of 14 amino acids. Only the CDR3 DNA is retained, 42 bases long and in frame from the first base. The cohort consisted of fewer than 700 healthy bone marrow donors. Cohort members were all nominally healthy when sampled, although unrecorded immune exposures were likely present. The donor was CMV seropositive and belonged to the group of about 290 seropositive cohort members. A peripheral blood sample was collected from each donor, and TCR beta sequencing was performed on peripheral blood mononuclear cells. The Qiagen DNeasy Blood Extraction Kit was used to extract genomic DNA from the blood cell samples.

Source material: PBMCs. This TCR derives from a male donor in good health and CMV-seropositive. Recombination connected TRBV2 to TRBJ1-2, with the D gene call left open. CDR3 protein: CAITKREWGDGYTF. The DNA reads TGTGCCATCACTAAGAGGGAATGGGGAGACGGCTACACCTTC. The CDR3, completed at both ends by the reference TRBV2 and TRBJ1-2 genes, gives the full variable domain EPEVTQTPSHQVTQMGQEVILRCVPISNHLYFYWYRQILGQKVEFLVSFYNNEISEKSEIFDDQFSVERPDGSNFTLKIRSTKLEDSAMYFCAITKREWGDGYTFGSGTRLTVV.